This entry is about one TCR beta chain. Its specificity is unknown. This sample was included in a study of cytomegalovirus exposure and HLA in healthy donors. Study observations and caveats: A likely sequencing artifact accounted for one observed cluster of highly shared sequence variants. The listing of 150 or so TCR beta chains classed them as cytomegalovirus-associated.

In the PCR, 60 Vbeta and 13 Jbeta primers were used. Generated by immunoSEQ multiplex PCR, the TCRdb table keeps only in-frame clones and is missing some. The sample holds approximately 130,000 clones, 78% seen once. Trimming removed 10 bases from V and 6 bases from J; junction bases left unmatched: 15. Germline loops: CDR1 MNHEY, CDR2 SMNVEV (reference sequence). The CDR3 is 15 amino acids. What was sequenced was PBMCs. This clonotype was sampled from a woman between 35 and 50 years old in good health and CMV-seronegative. The J gene is TRBJ2-3, the V gene TRBV27, with 8 bases identical to TRBD2. The CDR3 DNA sequence: TGTGCCATCCAGAGATACGCGGGGGGCGTGGATACGCAGTATTTT. Encoded protein: CAIQRYAGGVDTQYF.